The clone carrying this T cell receptor beta chain has just a few counts. Its matching antigen is unknown. The CDR3 loop spans 12 amino acids. Germline values: CDR1 MNHNY, CDR2 SVGAGI (reference sequence). The V end was cut by 10 bases, the J end by 2 bases, with 12 bases between. The data originate from a study of beta chain features in type 1 diabetes. On the study more broadly: Examination of sorted cells across all samples involved 100 million or so cells.

General study points: When Type 1 diabetes patients were examined, their TCRB CDR3s proved moderately but significantly shorter in all four CD4+ subsets.

cDNA synthesis used the whole RNA isolate, giving expressed TCRB sequences. TCRdb's copy holds only in-frame clones and misses some; the assay was immunoSEQ multiplex PCR. The sample holds 310,000 or so clones; about a tenth are singletons and the top ten take less than 1.2%. Sequencing was carried out using central memory CD4+ T cells from blood. This sequence was found in a man aged 25 to 45 with type 1 diabetes. The chain carries TRBV6-6 and TRBJ2-7, with D possibly matching TRBD1 (6 bases). The CDR3 protein is CAIRDTTYEQYF. The CDR3 bases are TGTGCCATCCGGGACACCACCTACGAGCAGTACTTC.